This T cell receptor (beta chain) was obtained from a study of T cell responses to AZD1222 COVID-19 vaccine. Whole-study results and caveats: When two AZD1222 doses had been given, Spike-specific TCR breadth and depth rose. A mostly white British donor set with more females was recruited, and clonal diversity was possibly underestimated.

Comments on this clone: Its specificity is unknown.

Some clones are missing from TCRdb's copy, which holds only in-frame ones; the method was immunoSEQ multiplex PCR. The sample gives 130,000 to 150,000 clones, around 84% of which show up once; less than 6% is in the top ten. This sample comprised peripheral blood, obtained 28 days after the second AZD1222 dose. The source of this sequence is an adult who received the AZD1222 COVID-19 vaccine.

The CDR3 here is CATSDSLTSGSRGNEQFF. The DNA for the CDR3 is TGTGCCACCAGTGATTCTCTTACTAGCGGGAGTAGGGGCAATGAGCAGTTCTTC. The chain links TRBV24-1 to TRBJ2-1; the match to TRBD2 covers 11 bases. Unmatched junction bases numbered 11, after V lost 2 bases and J lost 6 bases. Germline V gives CDR1 KGHDR, CDR2 SFDVKD. This CDR3 is built from 18 residues.